The source of this T cell receptor beta chain is a study of T cell responses to AZD1222 COVID-19 vaccine. TCRdb's copy holds only in-frame clones and misses some; the assay was immunoSEQ multiplex PCR. This table holds more than 150,000 clones, around nine tenths found once. A few counts support this clone. Source: peripheral blood, taken on day 0 of AZD1222 vaccination. This TCR was sampled from an adult in good health.

This CDR3 is CASSLEGTGPYNEQFF. The CDR3 bases are TGCGCCAGCAGCTTGGAGGGGACAGGGCCCTACAATGAGCAGTTCTTC. The rearrangement joins TRBV5-1 to TRBJ2-1, with 9 bases that match TRBD1. V shed 0 bases, J shed 2 bases, and the junction held 3 bases outside the gene matches. The CDR3 contains 16 residues. Germline CDR1 and CDR2: SGHRS and YFSETQ.